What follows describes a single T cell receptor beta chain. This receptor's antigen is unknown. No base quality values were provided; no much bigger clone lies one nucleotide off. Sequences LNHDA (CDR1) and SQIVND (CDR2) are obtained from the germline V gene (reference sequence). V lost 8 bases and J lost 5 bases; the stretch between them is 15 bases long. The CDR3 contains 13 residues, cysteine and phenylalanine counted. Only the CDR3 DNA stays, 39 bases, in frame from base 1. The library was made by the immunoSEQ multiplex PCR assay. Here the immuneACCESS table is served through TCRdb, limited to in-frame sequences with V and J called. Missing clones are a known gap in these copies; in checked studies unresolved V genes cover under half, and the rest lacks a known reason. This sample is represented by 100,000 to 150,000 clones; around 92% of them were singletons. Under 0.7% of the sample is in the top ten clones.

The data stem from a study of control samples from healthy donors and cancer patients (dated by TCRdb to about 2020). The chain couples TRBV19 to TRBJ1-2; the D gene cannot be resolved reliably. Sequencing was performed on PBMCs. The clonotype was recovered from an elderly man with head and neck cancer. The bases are TGTGCCAGTGCTGCGGGAAACCCTTATGGCTACACCTTC. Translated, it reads CASAAGNPYGYTF.